The sequence of this TCR beta chain was determined in a study of shared clonotypes between healthy human individuals (dated by TCRdb to between 2020 and 2021). About the study as a whole: The cohort included three men and a couple of women between 18 and 49 years of age. Between about 0.8 and 9 billion PBMCs per donor were obtained by leukapheresis. Per donor, three plates each were used for CD4 naive and CD4 memory, two for CD8 naive, and one for CD8 memory. To increase sequencing depth and limit assay-specific biases, different laboratories used diverse techniques to prepare libraries and sequence TCR repertoires. The study deeply sequenced blood TCR repertoires of about 5 healthy adults to estimate repertoire size and the extent of clonotype sharing between individuals. The research as a whole found: Rarefaction of sorted-subset datasets indicated incomplete sequencing despite the large sequencing depth. Across a handful of donors, around 5% of naive CD4, over 3% of naive CD8, approximately 2.5% of memory CD4, and roughly 0.41% of memory CD8 clonotypes were shared. Sampling was limited to blood, and TCR repertoires in tissue likely differ from TCR repertoires in blood. Naive subsets generally had larger estimated clonotype richness than memory subsets did. Based on pairwise subsampling, the degree of clonotype sharing among donors was expected to be affected by sequencing depth. Clonotypes shared by all four sorted-subset donors showed higher generation probabilities than non-shared clonotypes. The small number of donors limited the genetic and exposure-history diversity represented.

The donors were healthy, HIV-negative adults who had no recently reported acute infections or vaccinations. All donors were Caucasian adults living in Nashville, Tennessee, USA. CD4+ T cells were enriched by magnetic negative selection; naive cells were then positively selected on CD45RA, and the negative fraction formed the memory subset. Blood was obtained by leukapheresis, after which PBMCs were separated by Ficoll-Histopaque density gradient centrifugation and cryopreserved in liquid nitrogen vapor phase. Purity and quantity of every magnetically sorted T cell population were checked by analytical flow cytometry. Each sorted fraction had its genomic DNA isolated and then quantified by UV absorbance on a Nanodrop 2000c. In the case of this clone: Its antigen is unknown. No qualities accompany the bases; no much larger clone lies one base away.

The CDR3 has 12 amino acids, counting the end cysteine and phenylalanine. Left in the record is the CDR3 DNA by itself, 36 bases read in frame from the first base. Trimming costs V 5 bases and J 13 bases, and their ends lie 15 bases apart. Per the germline V gene, SGHVS is the CDR1 and FQNEAQ is the CDR2. Using the deep immunoSEQ assay, TCR CDR3 regions were amplified from genomic DNA by multiplex PCR. Extracted genomic DNA from each cell subset was distributed evenly across all wells of several immunoSEQ 96-well plates, and each plate was treated as a replicate. For sorted subsets, about 200 ng genomic DNA, equal to some 30,000 T cell genomes, was loaded into each replicate PCR. The purified libraries were quantified using a Qubit 3.0 fluorometer, sized with a Bioanalyzer 2100, and then quantified again using the KAPA Library Quantification kit. Every immunoSEQ 96-well plate was sequenced on a separate single-read 150-cycle Illumina NextSeq 550 flow cell. The original methods were these. The immunoSEQ output contained only junctional sequences without quality scores, so filtering could not match that applied to full-length reads. Sequences were annotated with PyIR, a Python wrapper for IgBLAST v1.9, using IMGT germline references to assign V/J genes and CDR3. Any read was removed if the V/J assignment was weak (E-value above 1e-6), the CDR3 was missing, or the read contained stop codons, out-of-frame junctions, or ambiguous translated residues. A V3J clonotype was defined by an identical inferred V gene, J gene, and CDR3 amino acid sequence. The percentage overlap between two repertoires was calculated by dividing the number of shared unique clonotypes by the size of the smaller repertoire. RTK rarefaction, the Chao1 estimator, and Recon v2.1 estimates of unobserved clonotypes were used to assess repertoire richness. Generation probabilities were computed with OLGA for all TCRbeta clonotypes obtained by the gDNA method from four donors. TCRdb's version of the immuneACCESS table is confined to in-frame rearrangements and falls short of the full clone set. An unresolved V gene accounts for under half of the shortfall where checked; the remainder is of unknown origin. Clone size and the V and J calls come from that table; the DNA yielded D and trimming. The sample includes roughly 2.2 million clones, with just under 95% observed a single time. 0.3% to 0.4% of the sample lies in the top ten.

Sequencing was carried out using naive CD4+ T cells from PBMCs. Explained via the paper, the cell subset or site label denotes: CD45RA+ positively selected. This clonotype was obtained from a man younger than 35 in good health. Some clones in this sample may be carry-over from other donors' samples. The chain is made from TRBV7-8 and TRBJ2-1; there is no confident call for the D gene. The DNA is as follows: TGTGCCAGCAGCCCTACGAAGGCGGACCAGTTCTTC. It translates to CASSPTKADQFF. With the rest looked up from the reference TRBV7-8 and TRBJ2-1 genes rather than sequenced, the full variable domain is GAGVSQSPRYKVAKRGQDVALRCDPISGHVSLFWYQQALGQGPEFLTYFQNEAQLDKSGLPSDRFFAERPEGSVSTLKIQRTQQEDSAVYLCASSPTKADQFFGPGTRLTVL.